This TCR beta chain is from a study of cytomegalovirus exposure and HLA in healthy donors. Study-level results: For TCR beta chains, V- and J-gene trimming was later linked to a missense DCLRE1C variant. For presence/absence analyses, sequencing depth was assumed to be roughly uniform across donors. In a later analysis, most CMV-associated TCR beta chains appeared HLA-restricted.

The CDR3 loop spans 18 amino acids. The junction had 15 bases not matched to a gene; V was cut back by 4 bases and J by 2 bases. Per the germline V gene, CDR1 is MNHNS and CDR2 is SASEGT. With respect to this clone: Its antigen is unknown.

The primer mix had 60 Vbeta and 13 Jbeta primers. The data were produced by immunoSEQ multiplex PCR, yet TCRdb's version contains in-frame clones alone and is incomplete. The sample contains 200,000 to 250,000 clones, less than 85% of which appear only once. This TCR derives from a man between 18 and 29 years old in good health and CMV-seronegative. The rearrangement joins TRBV6-1 to TRBJ2-3, with 7 bases lining up with TRBD1. Sequencing was carried out using PBMCs. CDR3 protein: CASSARPPGDSFTDTQYF. The CDR3 coding sequence is TGTGCCAGCAGTGCGAGGCCCCCTGGGGACAGCTTCACAGATACGCAGTATTTT.